A single sample is the source of the 28 T cell receptor beta chains below, sequenced in a study of T cell responses to AZD1222 COVID-19 vaccine. Generated by immunoSEQ multiplex PCR, the TCRdb table keeps only in-frame clones and is missing some. The sample has some 90,000 clones, about 90% seen once. The sequences come from peripheral blood, collected on day 0 of AZD1222 vaccination. These TCRs come from an adult in good health.

The gene calls are TRBV19 and TRBJ2-1, with 8 bases lining up with TRBD2. The CDR3 spans 14 residues. With V trimmed by 9 bases and J by 3 bases, 7 bases remained unmatched. The germline gives CDR1 LNHDA, CDR2 SQIVND (reference sequence). The chain's CDR3 is CASQSGSYYNEQFF. The CDR3 DNA sequence: TGTGCCAGCCAGAGCGGGAGTTACTACAATGAGCAGTTCTTC.

The chain has TRBV14 and TRBJ1-1; 7 nucleotides align to TRBD1. Trimming at V came to 4 bases and at J to 6 bases, leaving 14 bases not matched to a gene. From germline, CDR1 is SGHDN and CDR2 FVKESK. The CDR3 length is 16 residues. The CDR3 region has the DNA TGTGCCAGCAGCCTAATTAGACAGGGTTTGATACCTGAAGCTTTCTTT. It is translated as CASSLIRQGLIPEAFF.

This clone was counted a single time. The gene calls are TRBV13 and TRBJ1-5; 10 bases map to TRBD1. There are 15 residues in the CDR3. The junction had 5 bases not matched to a gene; V was cut back by 5 bases and J by 4 bases. Germline CDR1 is PRHDT and CDR2 is FYEKMQ (reference sequence). The CDR3 DNA reads TGTGCCAGCAGCCAACGGGGACAGGGGAATCAGCCCCAGCATTTT. Protein sequence: CASSQRGQGNQPQHF.

The rearrangement links TRBV6-5 to TRBJ1-4, with a weak D call TRBD1 (5 bases). Deletions cut 2 bases from V and 2 bases from J, with 12 bases between. The CDR3 loop spans 16 amino acids. CDR1 is MNHEY, CDR2 SVGAGI, per germline. The CDR3 DNA sequence: TGTGCCAGCAGTTACGTAGGAGGGGCGACTAATGAAAAACTGTTTTTT. Translated, it gives CASSYVGGATNEKLFF.

This clone was seen just once. The genes are TRBV5-1 and TRBJ2-7, with D unresolved. V dropped 0 bases and J dropped 0 bases, with 7 bases sitting between them. CDR3 length: 14 amino acids. Germline CDR1 is SGHRS and CDR2 is YFSETQ. As DNA, the CDR3 is TGCGCCAGCAGCTTGGATTGGGACTCCTACGAGCAGTACTTC. Its translation: CASSLDWDSYEQYF.

This rearrangement joins TRBV29-1 to TRBJ2-2; 16 bases match TRBD2. The CDR3 is 18 amino acids. Germline V lookup: CDR1 SQVTM, CDR2 ANQGSEA. Trimming cost V 7 bases and J 0 bases; bases outside gene matches: 8. The CDR3: CSAKPGLAGGPNTGELFF. DNA of the CDR3: TGCAGCGCAAAACCGGGACTAGCGGGAGGGCCGAACACCGGGGAGCTGTTTTTT.

J is TRBJ1-1 and V is TRBV9; D gene ambiguous. The CDR3 consists of 15 residues. Germline CDR1 reads SGDLS; CDR2 reads YYNGEE. V lost 0 bases and J lost 1, with 10 bases in between. The CDR3 DNA follows: TGTGCCAGCAGCGTAGGGGAGGGAGCGAACACTGAAGCTTTCTTT. It specifies CASSVGEGANTEAFF.

V gene TRBV5-1 combines with J gene TRBJ1-1; D remains unclear. The CDR3 has 13 amino acids. CDR1 and CDR2 from the germline V gene are SGHRS and YFSETQ. Between the trimmed V and J ends, which lost 3 bases and 5 bases, there was a span of 11 bases. CDR3 DNA: TGCGCCAGCAGCTATAGCTGGGGAACTGAAGCTTTCTTT. Its protein product is CASSYSWGTEAFF.

The chain couples TRBV3-1 (or the pseudogene TRBV3-2) to TRBJ2-5, with D possibly being TRBD2 (5 bases). CDR3 size: 17 residues. Trimming left V 7 bases short and J 5 bases short, with 26 bases between. Per the germline V gene, CDR1 is LGHDT and CDR2 is YNNKEL (reference sequence). The CDR3 DNA is TGTGCCAGCACCAACGGACTTGTTGGGAGAAGTCGGGAGACCCAGTACTTC. Its protein is CASTNGLVGRSRETQYF.

This clone has only a few counts. The chain carries TRBV2 and TRBJ2-7, with TRBD2 matching 13 bases. The CDR3 has 14 amino acids. V shed 5 bases and J 6 bases; nucleotides not matched to a gene: 4. The germline V gene has CDR1 SNHLY and CDR2 FYNNEI. CDR3 protein: CASSFGLAGVEQYF. The CDR3 nucleotides read TGTGCCAGCAGTTTTGGACTAGCGGGAGTCGAGCAGTACTTC.

The gene calls are TRBV5-6 and TRBJ2-3; 8 positions agree with TRBD1. The CDR3 length is 17 residues. The junction had 7 bases not matched to a gene; V was cut back by 1 base and J by 0 bases. Germline loops: CDR1 SGHDT, CDR2 YYEEEE. The CDR3 loop reads CASSLLTTGDSTDTQYF. The CDR3 DNA is TGTGCCAGCAGCTTGTTGACGACAGGGGACAGCACAGATACGCAGTATTTT.

The chain uses TRBV5-1 and TRBJ1-1; D remains unclear. CDR3 length: 15 residues. The V end lost 0 bases, the J end lost 1 base, and 10 bases lay between the germline ends. Per the germline V gene, CDR1 is SGHRS and CDR2 is YFSETQ. This CDR3 is CASSLDIPGNTEAFF. The CDR3 region has the DNA TGCGCCAGCAGCTTGGACATCCCCGGGAACACTGAAGCTTTCTTT.

This sequence joins TRBV9 and TRBJ1-1; 7 nucleotides agree with TRBD1. Per the germline V gene, CDR1 is SGDLS and CDR2 is YYNGEE. V lost 4 bases, J lost 3 bases, and 3 bases stayed unmatched. The length of the CDR3 is 13 residues. The CDR3 sequence is CASSKTGDTEAFF. CDR3 sequence (DNA): TGTGCCAGCAGCAAAACAGGGGACACTGAAGCTTTCTTT. Full variable domain (remainder filled in from reference TRBV9 and TRBJ1-1): DSGVTQTPKHLITATGQRVTLRCSPRSGDLSVYWYQQSLDQGLQFLIQYYNGEERAKGNILERFSAQQFPDLHSELNLSSLELGDSALYFCASSKTGDTEAFFGQGTRLTVV.

V gene TRBV6-5 combines with J gene TRBJ2-5; 7 bases map to TRBD1. The CDR3 extends over 15 amino acids. Germline-derived CDR1 and CDR2 are MNHEY and SVGAGI. With 7 bases clipped from V and 0 bases from J, the junction kept 8 bases outside the gene matches. The CDR3 region is CASIGEGAYQETQYF. In nucleotides, the CDR3 is TGTGCCAGCATCGGCGAGGGGGCTTACCAAGAGACCCAGTACTTC.

The chain joins TRBV6-5 to TRBJ1-2; tentatively, D is TRBD1 (6 bases). This CDR3 has 13 residues. V shed 6 bases and J shed 7 bases, with 15 bases lying between them. The germline V gene encodes CDR1 MNHEY and CDR2 SVGAGI. The CDR3 spells CASRAGERSGYTF. The CDR3 nucleotides read TGTGCCAGCAGAGCAGGGGAGCGAAGTGGCTACACCTTC.

This sequence joins TRBV15 and TRBJ1-6; D is uncertain. Germline CDR1 LNHNV, CDR2 YYDKDF (reference sequence). This CDR3 has 17 residues. Deletions cut 0 bases from V and 3 bases from J, with 12 bases between. DNA of the CDR3: TGTGCCACCAGCAGAGATCCCCAGGTCTACTATAATTCACCCCTCCACTTT. Its protein product is CATSRDPQVYYNSPLHF.

The genes are TRBV2 and TRBJ1-2; D unclear. The CDR3 consists of 13 residues. Germline V gene data show CDR1 as SNHLY and CDR2 as FYNNEI. V was clipped by 1 base and J by 4 bases, with 7 bases between them. This CDR3 is CASSEGRGYGYTF. CDR3 bases: TGTGCCAGCAGTGAAGGTCGGGGCTATGGCTACACCTTC.

This chain connects TRBV30 to TRBJ1-1, with 11 bases matching TRBD1. J was trimmed by 10 bases and V by 0 bases; bases with no gene match: 7. CDR1 and CDR2 (germline): GTSNPN, SVGIG (reference sequence). This CDR3 comprises 14 residues. The CDR3 DNA sequence: TGTGCCTGGAGTGTACTCTTAGGACAGGGGGCAGCTTTCTTT. Amino acid sequence: CAWSVLLGQGAAFF.

The chain combines TRBV29-1 with TRBJ2-1; TRBD2 aligns across 11 bases. The trim removed 5 bases at V and 1 base at J, leaving 7 bases unmatched. Germline V lookup: CDR1 SQVTM, CDR2 ANQGSEA. The CDR3 runs to 16 residues. CDR3 DNA sequence: TGCAGCGTTTTTACTAGCGGGAGTAAATCCTACAATGAGCAGTTCTTC. It specifies CSVFTSGSKSYNEQFF.

The chain links TRBV5-1 to TRBJ2-7, with 13 bases matching TRBD2. J lost 1 base, V lost 5 bases, and 3 bases had no gene match. The CDR3 has 15 amino acids. Looked up from germline, CDR1 is SGHRS and CDR2 is YFSETQ. CDR3 nucleotide sequence: TGCGCCAGCAGACGGACTAGCGGGAGTTCCTACGAGCAGTACTTC. Protein: CASRRTSGSSYEQYF. Variable domain in full (rest from reference TRBV5-1 and TRBJ2-7): KAGVTQTPRYLIKTRGQQVTLSCSPISGHRSVSWYQQTPGQGLQFLFEYFSETQRNKGNFPGRFSGRQFSNSRSEMNVSTLELGDSALYLCASRRTSGSSYEQYFGPGTRLTVT.

This clone has just a few counts. The chain joins TRBV19 to TRBJ1-5; possible D gene TRBD1, 6 bases. Germline-derived CDR1 and CDR2 are LNHDA and SQIVND (reference sequence). The CDR3 covers 14 residues. V shed 3 bases and J shed 3 bases, with 9 bases lying between them. CDR3 DNA: TGTGCCAGTAGTATCACAGGGAACAATCAGCCCCAGCATTTT. This encodes CASSITGNNQPQHF.

The chain carries TRBV15 and TRBJ2-1, with D perhaps matching TRBD2 (5 bases). V was trimmed by 5 bases and J by 8 bases, leaving 7 bases between them. CDR3 size: 11 residues. The V gene's germline CDR1 is LNHNV and CDR2 YYDKDF (reference sequence). For the CDR3, the DNA is TGTGCCACCAGCGAGCGGTATGAGCAGTTCTTC. It specifies CATSERYEQFF.

V and J are TRBV15 and TRBJ1-2; 7 bases are shared with TRBD1. The CDR3 totals 16 residues. CDR1 is LNHNV and CDR2 is YYDKDF in the germline V gene (reference sequence). Losses at the gene ends were 0 bases for V and 7 bases for J; bases not matched to a gene: 11. CDR3 sequence reads: CATSREVRGGPGGYTF. In DNA, the CDR3 is TGTGCCACCAGCAGAGAGGTACGAGGGGGCCCGGGTGGCTACACCTTC.

The CDR3 region is CASSRRQGGRFLTF. In nucleotides, the CDR3 is TGTGCCAGCAGTCGAAGACAGGGGGGGCGCTTCCTGACTTTC. This sequence joins TRBV28 and TRBJ2-6; TRBD1 matches at 9 bases. V was pared by 5 bases and J by 14 bases, with 10 bases of the junction left unmatched. In germline, CDR1 is MDHEN, CDR2 SYDVKM. This CDR3 comprises 14 residues.

This clone is a singleton in its sample. This chain joins TRBV27 and TRBJ2-7; 13 bases match TRBD2. This CDR3 contains 14 residues. In germline, CDR1 is MNHEY, CDR2 SMNVEV (reference sequence). The V segment lost 6 bases and the J segment 4 bases; nucleotides outside the gene matches: 3. For the CDR3, the DNA is TGTGCCAGCAGGAGGACTAGCGGGAGATACGAGCAGTACTTC. Translation: CASRRTSGRYEQYF.

The CDR3 bases are TGTGCCAGCAGCACGGGACTAGCGGGGGCCAATGAGCAGTTCTTC. As protein: CASSTGLAGANEQFF. The rearrangement uses TRBV2 and TRBJ2-1; the match to TRBD2 covers 14 bases. The CDR3 has 15 residues. J lost 6 bases, V lost 6 bases, and 4 bases had no gene match. Germline-derived CDR1 and CDR2 are SNHLY and FYNNEI. Looking up the rest from reference TRBV2 and TRBJ2-1 gives the full variable domain: EPEVTQTPSHQVTQMGQEVILRCVPISNHLYFYWYRQILGQKVEFLVSFYNNEISEKSEIFDDQFSVERPDGSNFTLKIRSTKLEDSAMYFCASSTGLAGANEQFFGPGTRLTVL.

The J gene is TRBJ1-5, the V gene TRBV27; D is perhaps TRBD1 (6 bases). The CDR3 is 17 residues long. With 1 base removed from V and 7 bases from J, the gap between germline ends came to 20 bases. CDR1 and CDR2 from the germline V gene are MNHEY and SMNVEV (reference sequence). The CDR3 DNA is TGTGCCAGCAGTTTATTTGGTGGGGGACAAGGAGGACAGCCCCAGCATTTT. Translated, it gives CASSLFGGGQGGQPQHF.

The chain recombines TRBV12-5 with TRBJ2-3; 11 positions agree with TRBD1. Trimming removed 2 bases from V and 4 bases from J; junction bases left unmatched: 14. In germline, CDR1 is LGHNT, CDR2 FRNRAP. This CDR3 is 19 amino acids long. The DNA for the CDR3 is TGTGCTAGTGGTTTGACCCCGCAAAGGACAGGGGGCCAGCCAGATACGCAGTATTTT. Its protein is CASGLTPQRTGGQPDTQYF.